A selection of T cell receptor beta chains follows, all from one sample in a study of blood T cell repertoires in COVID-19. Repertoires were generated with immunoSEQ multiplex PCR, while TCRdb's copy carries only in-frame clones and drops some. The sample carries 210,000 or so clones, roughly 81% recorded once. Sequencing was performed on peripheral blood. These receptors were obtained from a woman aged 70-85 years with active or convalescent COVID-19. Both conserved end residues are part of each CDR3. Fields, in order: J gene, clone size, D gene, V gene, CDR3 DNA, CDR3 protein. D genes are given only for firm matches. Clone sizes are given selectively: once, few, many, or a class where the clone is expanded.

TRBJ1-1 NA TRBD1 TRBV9 TGTGCCAGCAGCACGGGACAGGGAGGTACGACTGAAGCTTTCTTT CASSTGQGGTTEAFF
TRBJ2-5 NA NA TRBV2 TGTGCCAGCCTTGGGGCAGTTTCAGCAGGGGCTCCACACTTC CASLGAVSAGAPHF
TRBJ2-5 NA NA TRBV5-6 TGTGCCAGCAGCGTGGGGCCACCTCGTGTTGTTGAGACCCAGTACTTC CASSVGPPRVVETQYF
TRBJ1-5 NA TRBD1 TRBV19 TGTGCCAGTAGTAGGACCTTGGACAGGCGCATGGGGCTTAATCAGCCCCAGCATTTT CASSRTLDRRMGLNQPQHF
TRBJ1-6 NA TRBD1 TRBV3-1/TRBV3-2 TGTGCCAGCAGCCCAGGGGGCAATTCACCCCTCCACTTT CASSPGGNSPLHF
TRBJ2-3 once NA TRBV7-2 TGTGCCAGCAGCGCCGGGCGGGACGCGCAGTATTTT CASSAGRDAQYF
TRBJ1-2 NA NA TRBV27 TGTGCCAGCAGTTTCCGCCCAAGCATCTATGGCTACACCTTC CASSFRPSIYGYTF
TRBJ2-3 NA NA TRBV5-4 TGTGCCAGCAGCCCAACTGGACACCTCGAAGATACGCAGTATTTT CASSPTGHLEDTQYF
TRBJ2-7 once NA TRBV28 TGTGCCAGCAGTGGACAGTGGCCTCCCTACGAGCAGTACTTC CASSGQWPPYEQYF
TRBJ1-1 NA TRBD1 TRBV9 TGTGCCAGCAGCCCCCGCGGGACAGGGTACGCTGAAGCTTTCTTT CASSPRGTGYAEAFF
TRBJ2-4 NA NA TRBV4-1 TGCGCCAGCAGCCAAGCCCATCTTAGTCTATTAGCCAAAAACATTCAGTACTTC CASSQAHLSLLAKNIQYF
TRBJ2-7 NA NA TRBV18 TGTGCCAGCTCACTCCTAAAAGACGAGCAGTACTTC CASSLLKDEQYF
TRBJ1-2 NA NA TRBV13 TGTGCCAGCAGCTCGCGACAGGATAACTATGGCTACACCTTC CASSSRQDNYGYTF
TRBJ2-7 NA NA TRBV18 TGTGCCAGCTCACCAGGGGCCAGAGACCCCTACGAGCAGTACTTC CASSPGARDPYEQYF
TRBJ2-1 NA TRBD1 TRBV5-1 TGCGCCAGCAGCATTGGACAGGGGAGAGGGCAGTTCTTC CASSIGQGRGQFF
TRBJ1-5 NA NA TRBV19 TGTGCCAGTAGTATGGCATCCACGGGGCAGCCCCAGCATTTT CASSMASTGQPQHF
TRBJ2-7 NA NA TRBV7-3 TGTGCCAGCAGCTTAAACCTTCGAGTCGTATTGGACAGCGGCTCCTACGAGCAGTACTTC CASSLNLRVVLDSGSYEQYF